The 6 T cell receptor beta chains presented below share a single source sample, sequenced in a study of control samples from healthy donors and cancer patients. The repertoire was sequenced with immunoSEQ multiplex PCR; TCRdb's copy has only in-frame clones and lacks some. The data contain roughly 48,000 clones, approximately 90% of them seen just once; the ten biggest clones take up more than 20%. Sequences were obtained from PBMCs. The receptors originated from a woman in her thirties or forties with head and neck cancer.

This clone was seen a single time. This chain links TRBV14 with TRBJ2-1; D unclear. The CDR3 extends over 15 amino acids. V dropped 3 bases and J dropped 0 bases, with 9 bases sitting between them. Germline V gene data show CDR1 as SGHDN and CDR2 as FVKESK. CDR3 sequence: CASSQGFTSYNEQFF. The CDR3 nucleotides read TGTGCCAGCAGCCAGGGCTTTACCTCCTACAATGAGCAGTTCTTC.

The chain uses TRBV5-1 and TRBJ1-4; tentatively, D is TRBD1 (6 bases). Between the trimmed V and J ends, which lost 0 bases and 3 bases, there was a span of 12 bases. The CDR3 is 16 amino acids. Germline lookup yields CDR1 SGHRS and CDR2 YFSETQ. CDR3 protein: CASSLAPGAANEKLFF. The CDR3, as DNA: TGCGCCAGCAGCTTGGCCCCAGGGGCAGCTAATGAAAAACTGTTTTTT.

The V call is TRBV4-1, the J call TRBJ2-3; 7 nucleotides align to TRBD2. J lost 1 base, V lost 5 bases, and 18 bases had no gene match. CDR1 is MGHRA, CDR2 YSYEKL, per germline. The CDR3 is 19 residues long. The CDR3 loop reads CASSFTGRSGTSRTDTQYF. As DNA, the CDR3 is TGCGCCAGCAGCTTCACGGGGCGCAGCGGGACTTCGCGCACAGATACGCAGTATTTT.

The J gene is TRBJ1-6, the V gene TRBV5-1; D is ambiguous. In germline, CDR1 is SGHRS, CDR2 YFSETQ. CDR3 length: 17 amino acids. Trimming removed 0 bases from V and 0 bases from J, with 10 bases in between. For the CDR3, the DNA is TGCGCCAGCAGCTTGGATGGAGGTAGCTCCTATAATTCACCCCTCCACTTT. It yields the protein CASSLDGGSSYNSPLHF.

The gene calls are TRBV5-4 and TRBJ2-3; D may be TRBD2 (7 bases). V lost 10 bases and J lost 6, with 30 bases in between. Germline V lookup: CDR1 SGHNT, CDR2 YYREEE (reference sequence). The CDR3 length is 17 residues. In DNA form, the CDR3 reads TGTGCCCTCAGGGCGGGGGACCTTAACAGGGCGGCGGATACGCAGTATTTT. It specifies CALRAGDLNRAADTQYF. Using reference TRBV5-4 and TRBJ2-3 for the parts outside the CDR3, the full variable domain is ETGVTQSPTHLIKTRGQQVTLRCSSQSGHNTVSWYQQALGQGPQFIFQYYREEENGRGNFPPRFSGLQFPNYSSELNVNALELDDSALYLCALRAGDLNRAADTQYFGPGTRLTVL.

The chain has TRBV18 and TRBJ2-2; D ambiguous. Between the trimmed V and J ends, which lost 4 bases and 6 bases, there was a span of 9 bases. CDR3 length: 13 residues. Germline V gene lookup returns CDR1 KGHSH and CDR2 LQKENI. CDR3 nucleotide sequence: TGTGCCAGCTCACTAGACAAAGCCGGGGAGCTGTTTTTT. Residues: CASSLDKAGELFF.